This TCR beta chain is drawn from a study of molecular identifiers for immune sequencing clone quantification. Study information: Replicate RNA from 20,000 or 100,000 naive CD8 T cells formed five aliquots; four were sequenced.

V was shortened by 7 bases and J by 1 base, with 11 bases between the two germline ends. This CDR3 comprises 13 residues. Germline V CDR1 and CDR2: MDHEN, SYDVKM. MiXCR was run by TCRdb on the PCR reads, yielding one entry per CDR3 protein. This repertoire shows 15,000 to 20,000 distinct CDR3 sequences, about a fifth found once; its top ten account for 5.5% to 7%. Turning to this clonotype: This may be a read error, as it is one base from a much larger clone. The conserved phenylalanine or tryptophan is not found at the CDR3 terminus, so this likely reflects a read error.

Using a CD8+CD4-CCR7+CD45RA+ phenotype, naive CD8 T cells were sorted. Sequenced input: naive CD8+ T cells from blood, with Jurkat cell RNA spiked in. Subset reported: FACS-sorted CD8+CD4-CCR7+CD45RA+ naive T cells. The clonotype comes from a human donor in good health. Some libraries in this study had Jurkat cell RNA spiked in. V usage is TRBV28 and J usage is TRBJ2-7; D not certain. CDR3 nucleotides: TGTGCCAGCACCCTCCCTAGTTCCTACGAGCAGTACTCC. Translation: CASTLPSSYEQYS.